A selection of T cell receptor beta chains follows, all from one sample in a study of cytomegalovirus exposure and HLA in healthy donors. TCRdb's copy holds only in-frame clones and misses some; the assay was immunoSEQ multiplex PCR. The sample shows 150,000 to 200,000 clones, less than 75% of them seen only once. What was sequenced was PBMCs. These receptors came from a girl aged 10-17 years in good health and CMV-seronegative. Both conserved end residues are part of each CDR3.

J gene	V gene	CDR3 protein
TRBJ1-4	TRBV6-5	CASSRTTLNEKLFF
TRBJ1-3	TRBV15	CATSGGDWGNTIYF
TRBJ2-6	TRBV7-6	CASSGPGQSSGANVLTF
TRBJ2-7	TRBV28	CASSLSDRRSSYEQYF
TRBJ1-6	TRBV6-1	CASSVRRDRSYNSPLHF
TRBJ2-1	TRBV19	CASSIERQVKEQFF
TRBJ2-2	TRBV4-1	CASSQDRTYPTGELFF
TRBJ2-1	TRBV7-2	CAREGTILGHEQFF
TRBJ1-6	TRBV6-6	CAGKPTGNNSPLHF
TRBJ2-3	TRBV5-1	CASSLDGESTDTQYF
TRBJ1-1	TRBV6-1	CASSDFTGGGGTEAFF
TRBJ2-7	TRBV5-1	CASSTGTAYEQYF
TRBJ1-1	TRBV19	CATTPSWEEPRAFF
TRBJ2-3	TRBV6-1	CASSVLGAFDTQYF